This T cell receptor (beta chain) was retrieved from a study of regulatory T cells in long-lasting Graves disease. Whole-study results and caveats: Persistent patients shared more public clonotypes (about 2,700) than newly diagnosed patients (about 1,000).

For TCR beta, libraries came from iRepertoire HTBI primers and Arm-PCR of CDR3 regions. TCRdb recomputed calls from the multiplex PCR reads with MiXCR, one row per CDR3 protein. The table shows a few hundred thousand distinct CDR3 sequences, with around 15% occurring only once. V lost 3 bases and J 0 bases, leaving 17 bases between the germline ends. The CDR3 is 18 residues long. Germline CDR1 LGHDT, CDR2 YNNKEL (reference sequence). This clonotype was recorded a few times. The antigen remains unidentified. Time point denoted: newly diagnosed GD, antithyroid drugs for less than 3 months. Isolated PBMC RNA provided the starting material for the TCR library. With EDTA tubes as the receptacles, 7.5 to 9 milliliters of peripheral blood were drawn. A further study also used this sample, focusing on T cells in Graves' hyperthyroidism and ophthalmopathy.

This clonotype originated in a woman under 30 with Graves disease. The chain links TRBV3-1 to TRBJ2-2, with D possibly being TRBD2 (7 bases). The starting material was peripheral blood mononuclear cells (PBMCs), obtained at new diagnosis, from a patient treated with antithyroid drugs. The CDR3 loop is CASSHKSGDKPNTGELFF. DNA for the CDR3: TGTGCCAGCAGCCACAAAAGCGGGGACAAACCGAACACCGGGGAGCTGTTTTTT.